The 26 T cell receptor beta chains presented below share a single source sample, sequenced in a study of blood T cell repertoires in COVID-19. The protocol was immunoSEQ multiplex PCR, while the TCRdb copy is restricted to in-frame clones and leaves out a portion. The profile shows approximately 78,000 clones, roughly 80% of them singletons. Material: peripheral blood. These receptors came from an elderly woman with acute or convalescent COVID-19.

Only one count was recorded for this clone. The V and J genes are TRBV30 and TRBJ2-7; possibly TRBD1 for D (7 bases). The V and J ends lost 0 bases and 7 bases respectively, with 13 bases between them. This CDR3 is 13 amino acids long. CDR1 and CDR2 from the germline V gene are GTSNPN and SVGIG (reference sequence). CDR3 sequence (DNA): TGTGCCTGGAGTGTAGACAGGGCGGGGGAGCAGTACTTC. The encoded protein is CAWSVDRAGEQYF.

V gene TRBV5-1 combines with J gene TRBJ2-3, with 13 bases aligning to TRBD2. The CDR3 sequence is 17 residues long. Germline-derived CDR1 and CDR2 are SGHRS and YFSETQ. Unmatched junction bases numbered 11, after V lost 4 bases and J lost 6 bases. The DNA for the CDR3 is TGCGCCAGCAGCCCGACGACTAGCGGGGGGACGGGGGATACGCAGTATTTT. Residues: CASSPTTSGGTGDTQYF.

The chain is built from TRBV5-4 and TRBJ1-1; 8 bases align to TRBD1. The V gene end was trimmed by 4 bases and the J gene end by 3 bases; junction bases not matched to a gene: 5. CDR1 is SGHNT, CDR2 YYREEE, per germline (reference sequence). There are 14 residues in the CDR3. CDR3 nucleotides: TGTGCCAGCAGCACACAGGGGGGCGACACTGAAGCTTTCTTT. This sequence encodes CASSTQGGDTEAFF.

The chain links TRBV14 to TRBJ1-1; D possibly corresponds to TRBD1 (5 bases). This CDR3 is built from 14 residues. Trimming took off 0 bases at V and 9 bases at J, with 14 bases between the two ends. In germline, CDR1 is SGHDN, CDR2 FVKESK. CDR3 sequence (DNA): TGTGCCAGCAGCCAAGACGGTAAGGGGCGCCAAGCTTTCTTT. Its protein product is CASSQDGKGRQAFF. Full variable domain (remainder filled in from reference TRBV14 and TRBJ1-1): EAGVTQFPSHSVIEKGQTVTLRCDPISGHDNLYWYRRVMGKEIKFLLHFVKESKQDESGMPNNRFLAERTGGTYSTLKVQPAELEDSGVYFCASSQDGKGRQAFFGQGTRLTVV.

This clone was counted only a few times. This chain links TRBV6-6 with TRBJ1-6, with 8 bases that match TRBD1. Germline V gene lookup returns CDR1 MNHNY and CDR2 SVGAGI (reference sequence). Trimming removed 5 bases from V and 5 bases from J; junction bases left unmatched: 2. The CDR3 has 14 amino acids. CDR3 sequence: CASSPTGDNSPLHF. The CDR3 DNA reads as TGTGCCAGCAGTCCGACAGGGGATAATTCACCCCTCCACTTT.

This sequence joins TRBV6-6 and TRBJ1-2, with a tentative D call TRBD1 (6 bases). The CDR3 extends over 14 amino acids. CDR1 and CDR2 from the germline V gene are MNHNY and SVGAGI (reference sequence). V lost 6 bases to trimming and J lost 0 bases, with 11 bases between them. The CDR3, as DNA: TGTGCCAGCAGCCCCAAGGGGGCTAACTATGGCTACACCTTC. Its translation is CASSPKGANYGYTF.

J is TRBJ2-1 and V is TRBV6-1; the D is unclear. The V gene's germline CDR1 is MNHNS and CDR2 SASEGT. The CDR3 spans 12 residues. V dropped 1 base and J dropped 10 bases, with 8 bases sitting between them. The DNA of the CDR3 is TGTGCCAGCAGTGAAGTGAGGAACGAGCAGTTCTTC. Residues: CASSEVRNEQFF.

Details on this clone: The sample has other DNA sequences that encode this CDR3 too. The rearrangement joins TRBV7-9 to TRBJ2-7, with 9 nucleotides matching TRBD1. V lost 1 base, J lost 2 bases, and 6 bases stayed unmatched. This CDR3 has 16 amino acids. Germline-derived CDR1 and CDR2 are SEHNR and FQNEAQ (reference sequence). The CDR3 region has the DNA TGTGCCAGCAGCTTAGTGTCGGGACAGGGTCCCTACGAGCAGTACTTC. Amino acids: CASSLVSGQGPYEQYF.

This CDR3 is CTSSQDSRGTEAFF. CDR3 nucleotides: TGCACCAGCAGCCAAGATTCCAGGGGCACTGAAGCTTTCTTT. The gene calls are TRBV1 and TRBJ1-1; the table gives TRBD1 as D, unverified against the DNA. TRBV1 is annotated as a pseudogene. The CDR3 totals 14 residues.

A single count supports this clone. Here the CDR3 reads CASSPTIGQSNQPQHF. DNA of the CDR3: TGTGCCAGCAGTCCAACGATTGGGCAGAGCAATCAGCCCCAGCATTTT. This sequence joins TRBV27 and TRBJ1-5; D remains unclear. The V end lost 5 bases, the J end lost 1 base, and 15 bases lay between the germline ends. Germline CDR1 is MNHEY and CDR2 is SMNVEV (reference sequence). The CDR3 has 16 amino acids.

The chain joins TRBV2 to TRBJ1-1; 7 nucleotides match TRBD1. The V segment lost 4 bases and the J segment 1 base; nucleotides outside the gene matches: 6. CDR3 length: 15 residues. The germline CDR1 and CDR2 sequences are SNHLY and FYNNEI. CDR3 amino acids: CASSVRQGRNTEAFF. The DNA for the CDR3 is TGTGCCAGCAGTGTGAGACAGGGAAGGAACACTGAAGCTTTCTTT.

The chain has TRBV5-1 and TRBJ2-7, with a possible D match to TRBD2 (5 bases). The V end was cut by 2 bases, the J end by 2 bases, with 11 bases between. Germline V CDR1 and CDR2: SGHRS, YFSETQ. CDR3 length equals 14 residues. Here the CDR3 DNA reads TGCGCCAGCAGCTTAAACGGGGAACCCTACGAGCAGTACTTC. This codes for CASSLNGEPYEQYF.

This clone was recorded a few times. V and J are TRBV10-2 and TRBJ2-1; the match to TRBD2 covers 10 bases. Trimming removed 6 bases from V and 5 bases from J; junction bases left unmatched: 4. This CDR3 region has 14 residues. The germline V gene encodes CDR1 WSHSY and CDR2 SAAADI. The CDR3 DNA sequence: TGCGCCAGCAGACTAGCGGGAACTGACAATGAGCAGTTCTTC. Its translation: CASRLAGTDNEQFF.

The CDR3 DNA is TGTGCCAGCTCACCACGCGGCAGGGTCCAAGAGACCCAGTACTTC. It specifies CASSPRGRVQETQYF. The rearrangement uses TRBV18 and TRBJ2-5; possibly TRBD1 for D (5 bases). CDR1 is KGHSH, CDR2 LQKENI, per germline. V shed 1 base and J shed 1 base, with 10 bases lying between them. The CDR3 loop spans 15 amino acids.

The chain links TRBV5-4 to TRBJ1-1; 7 bases agree with TRBD1. Germline loops: CDR1 SGHNT, CDR2 YYREEE (reference sequence). V lost 4 bases to trimming and J lost 2 bases; unmatched junction nucleotides: 8. This CDR3 comprises 15 residues. This chain's CDR3 is CASSLQGGSNTEAFF. CDR3 DNA: TGTGCCAGCAGCCTGCAGGGGGGATCTAACACTGAAGCTTTCTTT. Full variable domain (outside the CDR3, taken from reference TRBV5-4 and TRBJ1-1): ETGVTQSPTHLIKTRGQQVTLRCSSQSGHNTVSWYQQALGQGPQFIFQYYREEENGRGNFPPRFSGLQFPNYSSELNVNALELDDSALYLCASSLQGGSNTEAFFGQGTRLTVV.

This clone was recorded a few times. The gene calls are TRBV4-1 and TRBJ2-7; D is ambiguous. The germline V and J ends were trimmed by 2 bases and 0 bases, with 11 bases remaining between them. The CDR3 spans 15 residues. The germline V gene encodes CDR1 MGHRA and CDR2 YSYEKL. The CDR3 reads CASSQSAAGSYEQYF. In DNA, the CDR3 is TGCGCCAGCAGCCAAAGTGCTGCCGGCTCCTACGAGCAGTACTTC.

The chain carries TRBV10-3 and TRBJ2-4, with 7 positions matching TRBD2. In germline, CDR1 is ENHRY, CDR2 SYGVKD. The CDR3 is 14 amino acids. J was trimmed by 12 bases and V by 2 bases; bases with no gene match: 10. CDR3 region: CAISEDQRGDSQYF. CDR3 bases: TGTGCCATCAGTGAGGACCAGCGGGGAGACTCTCAGTACTTC.

The V call is TRBV12-3 or TRBV12-4, the J call TRBJ2-1; D may be TRBD1 (6 bases). V was trimmed by 5 bases and J by 9 bases, leaving 14 bases between them. The CDR3 extends over 13 amino acids. The CDR3 spells CASSRGQSVEQFF. The CDR3, as DNA: TGTGCCAGCAGTAGAGGACAGTCCGTTGAGCAGTTCTTC.

The chain recombines TRBV5-5 with TRBJ1-4, with a weak D call TRBD1 (5 bases). The CDR3 spans 15 residues. The germline V and J ends were trimmed by 4 bases and 3 bases, with 13 bases remaining between them. The germline gives CDR1 SGHKS, CDR2 YYEKEE (reference sequence). CDR3 bases: TGTGCCAGCAGCAGATGGACAAGAGCTAATGAAAAACTGTTTTTT. Encoded protein: CASSRWTRANEKLFF. The full variable domain, rest sourced from reference TRBV5-5 and TRBJ1-4, is DAGVTQSPTHLIKTRGQQVTLRCSPISGHKSVSWYQQVLGQGPQFIFQYYEKEERGRGNFPDRFSARQFPNYSSELNVNALLLGDSALYLCASSRWTRANEKLFFGSGTQLSVL.

The CDR3, as DNA: TGTGCCAGCAGCCAAGTTGCAGGGATGTATTTT. Translation: CASSQVAGMYF. The chain couples TRBV3-1 (or the pseudogene TRBV3-2) to TRBJ2-3, with a possible D match to TRBD1 (5 bases). Germline loops: CDR1 LGHDT, CDR2 YNNKEL (reference sequence). This CDR3 is built from 11 residues. Between the trimmed V and J ends, which lost 1 base and 14 bases, there was a span of 10 bases.

The count of this clone is one. The chain recombines TRBV20-1 with TRBJ1-2, with a tentative D call TRBD1 (5 bases). CDR1 and CDR2 from the germline V gene are DFQATT and SNEGSKA (reference sequence). Between the trimmed V and J ends, which lost 3 bases and 0 bases, there was a span of 11 bases. The CDR3 sequence is 14 residues long. CDR3 protein: CSASRGTANYGYTF. CDR3 nucleotides: TGCAGTGCTAGTCGGGGGACGGCTAACTATGGCTACACCTTC.

The chain joins TRBV9 to TRBJ1-4, with D hard to call. This CDR3 is built from 14 residues. Germline values: CDR1 SGDLS, CDR2 YYNGEE. Trimming stripped 0 bases from V and 5 bases from J, with 8 bases between. CDR3 amino acids: CASSVEIRNEKLFF. As DNA, the CDR3 is TGTGCCAGCAGCGTAGAAATCAGAAATGAAAAACTGTTTTTT. The full variable domain, completed using reference TRBV9 and TRBJ1-4, is DSGVTQTPKHLITATGQRVTLRCSPRSGDLSVYWYQQSLDQGLQFLIQYYNGEERAKGNILERFSAQQFPDLHSELNLSSLELGDSALYFCASSVEIRNEKLFFGSGTQLSVL.

CDR3 sequence reads: CASSGGFVNTEAFF. The CDR3, as DNA: TGTGCCAGCAGCGGAGGGTTCGTGAACACTGAAGCTTTCTTT. This rearrangement joins TRBV7-9 to TRBJ1-1; D unclear. The CDR3 is 14 residues long. V gave up 5 bases and J gave up 0 bases, with 10 bases separating them. Looked up from germline, CDR1 is SEHNR and CDR2 is FQNEAQ (reference sequence).

V is TRBV13 and J is TRBJ2-1, with 9 positions matching TRBD2. Trimming removed 4 bases from V and 6 bases from J; junction bases left unmatched: 7. Germline loops: CDR1 PRHDT, CDR2 FYEKMQ (reference sequence). The CDR3 loop spans 15 amino acids. The CDR3 DNA follows: TGTGCCAGCAGCTCCCATGCGGGGGGGGCCAATGAGCAGTTCTTC. Protein: CASSSHAGGANEQFF.

This clone was counted ten times or more. The chain uses TRBV19 and TRBJ1-1, with D unclear. V lost 7 bases and J lost 0, with 12 bases in between. Germline V gene sequence: CDR1 LNHDA, CDR2 SQIVND (reference sequence). This CDR3 region has 14 residues. The CDR3: CASKPYSMNTEAFF. DNA of the CDR3: TGTGCCAGTAAGCCCTACAGCATGAACACTGAAGCTTTCTTT.

This clone was seen just once. The chain employs TRBV25-1 and TRBJ2-7; the D gene is possibly TRBD1 (5 bases). CDR1 and CDR2 (germline): MGHDK, SYGVNS. CDR3 size: 13 residues. The V and J ends lost 5 bases and 1 base respectively, with 9 bases between them. As DNA, the CDR3 is TGTGCCAGCAGTCGACAGACGTCCTACGAGCAGTACTTC. Its translation is CASSRQTSYEQYF.